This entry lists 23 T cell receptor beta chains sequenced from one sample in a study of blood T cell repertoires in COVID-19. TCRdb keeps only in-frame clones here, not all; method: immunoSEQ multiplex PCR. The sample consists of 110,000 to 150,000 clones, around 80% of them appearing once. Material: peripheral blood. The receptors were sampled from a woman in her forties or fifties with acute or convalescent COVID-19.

The CDR3 region has the DNA TGTGCCAGCAGCTTAGAGGCGGGGGAGGGTGAAAAACTGTTTTTT. Translating it yields CASSLEAGEGEKLFF. The V gene is TRBV7-9, the J gene TRBJ1-4; TRBD1 is a possible D gene (5 bases). Trimming took 1 base from V and 7 from J, leaving 13 bases between them. Germline V gene sequence: CDR1 SEHNR, CDR2 FQNEAQ (reference sequence). There are 15 residues in the CDR3.

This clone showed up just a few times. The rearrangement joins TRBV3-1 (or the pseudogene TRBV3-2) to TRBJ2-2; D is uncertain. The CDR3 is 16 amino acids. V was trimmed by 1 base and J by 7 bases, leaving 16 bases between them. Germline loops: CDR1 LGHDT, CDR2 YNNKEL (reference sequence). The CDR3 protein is CASSQGMRGSGGELFF. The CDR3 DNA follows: TGTGCCAGCAGCCAAGGGATGAGAGGTTCGGGCGGGGAGCTGTTTTTT.

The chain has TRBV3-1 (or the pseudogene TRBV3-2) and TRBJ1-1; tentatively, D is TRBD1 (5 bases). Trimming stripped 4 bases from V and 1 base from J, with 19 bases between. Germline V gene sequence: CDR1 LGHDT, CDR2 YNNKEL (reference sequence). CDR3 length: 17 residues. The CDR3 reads CASSLEPGGDRNTEAFF. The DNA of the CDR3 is TGTGCCAGCAGCCTAGAACCCGGAGGGGATCGGAACACTGAAGCTTTCTTT.

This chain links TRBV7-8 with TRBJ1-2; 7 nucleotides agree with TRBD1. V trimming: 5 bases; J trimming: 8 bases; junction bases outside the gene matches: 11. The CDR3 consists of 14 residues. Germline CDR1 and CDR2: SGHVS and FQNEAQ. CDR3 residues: CASSPRTGTGGYTF. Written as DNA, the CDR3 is TGTGCCAGCAGCCCGAGGACAGGAACGGGCGGCTACACCTTC.

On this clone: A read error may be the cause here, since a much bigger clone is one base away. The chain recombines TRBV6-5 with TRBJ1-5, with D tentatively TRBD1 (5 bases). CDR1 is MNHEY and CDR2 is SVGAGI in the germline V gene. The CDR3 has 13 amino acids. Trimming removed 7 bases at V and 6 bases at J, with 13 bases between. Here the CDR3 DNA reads TGTGCCAGCAATCGCACAGGTAGTCAGCCCCAGCATTTT. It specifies CASNRTGSQPQHF.

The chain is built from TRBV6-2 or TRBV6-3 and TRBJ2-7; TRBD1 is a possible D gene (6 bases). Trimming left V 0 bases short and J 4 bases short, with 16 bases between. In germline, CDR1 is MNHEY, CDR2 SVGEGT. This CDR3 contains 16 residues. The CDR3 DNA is TGTGCCAGCAGTTACTCGATGGTAGCAGGGGAGTACGAGCAGTACTTC. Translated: CASSYSMVAGEYEQYF.

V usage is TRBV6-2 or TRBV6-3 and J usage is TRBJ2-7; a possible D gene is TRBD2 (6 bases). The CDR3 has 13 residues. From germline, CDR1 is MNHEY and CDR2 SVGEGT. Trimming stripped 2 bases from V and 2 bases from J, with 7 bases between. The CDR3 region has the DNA TGTGCCAGCAGTTACGGCGGGACCTACGAGCAGTACTTC. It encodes CASSYGGTYEQYF.

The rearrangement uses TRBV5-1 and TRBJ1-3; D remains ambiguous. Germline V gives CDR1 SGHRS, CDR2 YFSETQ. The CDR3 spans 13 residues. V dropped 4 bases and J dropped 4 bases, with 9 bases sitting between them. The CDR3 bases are TGCGCCAGCAGCAGCGACGCGGGAAACACCATATATTTT. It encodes CASSSDAGNTIYF.

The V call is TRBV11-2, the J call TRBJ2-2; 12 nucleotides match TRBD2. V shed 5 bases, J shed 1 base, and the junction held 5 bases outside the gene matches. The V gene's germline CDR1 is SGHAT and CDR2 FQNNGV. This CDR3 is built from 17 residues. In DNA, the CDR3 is TGTGCCAGCAGCATCCTAGCGGGGGGGTTGAACACCGGGGAGCTGTTTTTT. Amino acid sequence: CASSILAGGLNTGELFF.

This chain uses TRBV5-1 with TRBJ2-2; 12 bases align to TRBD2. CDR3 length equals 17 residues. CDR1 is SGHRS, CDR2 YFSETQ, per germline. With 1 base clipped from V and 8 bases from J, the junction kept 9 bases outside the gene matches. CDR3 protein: CASSLPTLAGGAGELFF. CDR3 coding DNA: TGCGCCAGCAGCTTGCCGACACTAGCGGGGGGTGCTGGGGAGCTGTTTTTT.

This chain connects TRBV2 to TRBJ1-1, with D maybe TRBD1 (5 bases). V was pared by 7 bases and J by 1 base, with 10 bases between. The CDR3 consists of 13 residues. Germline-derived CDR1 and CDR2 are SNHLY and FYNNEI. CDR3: CASTTDRNTEAFF. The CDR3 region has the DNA TGTGCCAGCACCACTGACAGGAACACTGAAGCTTTCTTT.

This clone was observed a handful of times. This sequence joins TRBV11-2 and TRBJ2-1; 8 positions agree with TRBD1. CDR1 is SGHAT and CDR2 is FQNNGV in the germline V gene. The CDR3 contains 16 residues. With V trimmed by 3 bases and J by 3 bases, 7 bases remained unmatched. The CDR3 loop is CASSFGTGTGYNEQFF. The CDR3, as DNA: TGTGCCAGCAGCTTTGGAACCGGGACAGGCTACAATGAGCAGTTCTTC. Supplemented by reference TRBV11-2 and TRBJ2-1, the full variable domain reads EAGVAQSPRYKIIEKRQSVAFWCNPISGHATLYWYQQILGQGPKLLIQFQNNGVVDDSQLPKDRFSAERLKGVDSTLKIQPAKLEDSAVYLCASSFGTGTGYNEQFFGPGTRLTVL.

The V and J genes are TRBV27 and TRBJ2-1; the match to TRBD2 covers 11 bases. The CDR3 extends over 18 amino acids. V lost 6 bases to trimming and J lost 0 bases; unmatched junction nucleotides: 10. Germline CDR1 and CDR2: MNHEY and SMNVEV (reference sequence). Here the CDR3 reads CASRKASGGPSSYNEQFF. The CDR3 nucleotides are TGTGCCAGCAGAAAGGCTAGCGGGGGGCCGAGCTCCTACAATGAGCAGTTCTTC.

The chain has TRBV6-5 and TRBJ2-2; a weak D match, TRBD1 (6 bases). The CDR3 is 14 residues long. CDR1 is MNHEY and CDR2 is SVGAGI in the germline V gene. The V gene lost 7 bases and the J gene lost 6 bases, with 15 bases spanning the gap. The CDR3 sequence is CASKTTGTAGELFF. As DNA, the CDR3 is TGTGCCAGCAAGACGACAGGAACTGCCGGGGAGCTGTTTTTT.

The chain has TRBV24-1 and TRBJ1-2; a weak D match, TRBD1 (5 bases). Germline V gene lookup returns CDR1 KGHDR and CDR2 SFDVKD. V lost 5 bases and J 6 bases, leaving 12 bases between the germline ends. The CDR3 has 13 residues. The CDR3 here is CATSGQGKDGYTF. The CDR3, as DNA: TGTGCCACCAGTGGGCAGGGAAAGGATGGCTACACCTTC.

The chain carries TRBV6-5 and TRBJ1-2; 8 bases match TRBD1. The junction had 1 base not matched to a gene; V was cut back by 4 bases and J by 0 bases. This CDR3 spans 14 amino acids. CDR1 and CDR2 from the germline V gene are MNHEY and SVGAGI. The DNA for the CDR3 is TGTGCCAGCAGTTCGACAGGGGCTAACTATGGCTACACCTTC. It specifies CASSSTGANYGYTF.

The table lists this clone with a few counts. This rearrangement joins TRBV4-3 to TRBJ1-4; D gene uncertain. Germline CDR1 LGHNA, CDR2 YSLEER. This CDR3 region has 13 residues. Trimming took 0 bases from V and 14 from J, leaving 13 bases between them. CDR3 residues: CASSQEVARNLFF. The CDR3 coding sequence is TGCGCCAGCAGCCAAGAGGTCGCGAGAAATCTGTTTTTT.

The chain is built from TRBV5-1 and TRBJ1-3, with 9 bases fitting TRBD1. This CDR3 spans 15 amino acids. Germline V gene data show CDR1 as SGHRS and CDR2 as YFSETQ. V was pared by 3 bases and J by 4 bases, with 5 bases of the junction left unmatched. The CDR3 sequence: CASSSQGAAGNTIYF. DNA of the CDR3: TGCGCCAGCAGCTCACAGGGGGCCGCGGGAAACACCATATATTTT. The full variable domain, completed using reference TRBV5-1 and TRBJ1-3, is KAGVTQTPRYLIKTRGQQVTLSCSPISGHRSVSWYQQTPGQGLQFLFEYFSETQRNKGNFPGRFSGRQFSNSRSEMNVSTLELGDSALYLCASSSQGAAGNTIYFGEGSWLTVV.

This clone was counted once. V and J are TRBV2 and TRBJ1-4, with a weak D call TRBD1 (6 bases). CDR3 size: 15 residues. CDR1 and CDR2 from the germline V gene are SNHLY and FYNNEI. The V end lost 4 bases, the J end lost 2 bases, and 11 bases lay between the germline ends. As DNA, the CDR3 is TGTGCCAGCAGTGGACAGCAGGGGACTAATGAAAAACTGTTTTTT. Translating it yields CASSGQQGTNEKLFF.

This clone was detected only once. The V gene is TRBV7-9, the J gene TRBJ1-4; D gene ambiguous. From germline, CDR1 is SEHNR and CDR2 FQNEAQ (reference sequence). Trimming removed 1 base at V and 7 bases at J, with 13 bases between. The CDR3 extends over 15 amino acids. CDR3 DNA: TGTGCCAGCAGCTTAGGAGCTGCCACCACTGAAAAACTGTTTTTT. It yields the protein CASSLGAATTEKLFF.

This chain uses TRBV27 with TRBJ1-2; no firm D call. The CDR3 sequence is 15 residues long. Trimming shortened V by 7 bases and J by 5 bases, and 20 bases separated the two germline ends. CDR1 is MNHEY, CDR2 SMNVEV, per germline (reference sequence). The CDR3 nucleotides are TGTGCCAGCAAGGTGGTGGACTCTAGGCGGTATGGCTACACCTTC. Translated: CASKVVDSRRYGYTF.

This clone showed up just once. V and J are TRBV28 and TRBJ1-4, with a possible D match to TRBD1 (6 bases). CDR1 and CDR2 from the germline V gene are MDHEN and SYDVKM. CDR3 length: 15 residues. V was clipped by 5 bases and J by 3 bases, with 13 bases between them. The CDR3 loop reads CASSDPSGANEKLFF. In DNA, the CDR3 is TGTGCCAGCAGTGACCCATCAGGGGCTAATGAAAAACTGTTTTTT.

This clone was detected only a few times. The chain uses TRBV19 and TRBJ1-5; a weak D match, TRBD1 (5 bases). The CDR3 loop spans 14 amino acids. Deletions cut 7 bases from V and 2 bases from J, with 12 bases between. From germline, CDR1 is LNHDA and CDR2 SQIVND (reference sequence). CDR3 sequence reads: CASTSGGGNQPQHF. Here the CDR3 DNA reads TGTGCCAGTACCTCCGGGGGGGGCAATCAGCCCCAGCATTTT.